Listed below are T cell receptor beta chains from one sample, sequenced in a study of T cell responses to AZD1222 COVID-19 vaccine. The table came from immunoSEQ multiplex PCR; TCRdb's copy has only in-frame clones and leaves some out. The sample holds roughly 100,000 clones, just under 95% seen once. The starting material was peripheral blood, obtained on day 0 of AZD1222 vaccination. Receptor source: an adult in good health. CDR3s include the opening cysteine and the closing phenylalanine or tryptophan. The D gene is left open where the match is weak. Expanded clones are given a class, and other clones once, few, many or no size at all.

>TRBJ1-3|TRBD1|TRBV18|NA
TGTGCCAGCTCGGCCGGGACAGGGAATCCTGGAAACACCATATATTTT
CASSAGTGNPGNTIYF
>TRBJ1-6|NA|TRBV3-1/TRBV3-2|NA
TGTGCCAGCAGCCGGAACAGGGATAATTCACCCCTCCACTTT
CASSRNRDNSPLHF
>TRBJ2-3|TRBD1|TRBV7-9|NA
TGTGCCAGCAGTACTGGGACAGCAGATACGCAGTATTTT
CASSTGTADTQYF
>TRBJ1-5|TRBD1|TRBV19|NA
TGTGCCAGTAGACACGGGACAGAGTATTATAGCAATCAGCCCCAGCATTTT
CASRHGTEYYSNQPQHF
>TRBJ1-1|NA|TRBV6-5|NA
TGTGCCGGACGAACTCAGCTCGGGACTGAAGCTTTCTTT
CAGRTQLGTEAFF
>TRBJ1-2|NA|TRBV7-9|NA
TGTGCCAGCAGCTTTTCGGCAGGCTATCGACTCTATGGCTACACCTTC
CASSFSAGYRLYGYTF
>TRBJ1-5|NA|TRBV19|NA
TGTGCCAGTAACGCAGGCAATCAGCCCCAGCATTTT
CASNAGNQPQHF
>TRBJ1-2|NA|TRBV7-9|NA
TGTGCCAGCAGCCCTAGTTATGGCTACACCTTC
CASSPSYGYTF
>TRBJ2-1|NA|TRBV7-3|NA
TGTGCCAGCAGCTTAGGGCTCGGGGCGAACGATGAGCAGTTCTTC
CASSLGLGANDEQFF
>TRBJ1-1|NA|TRBV10-2|NA
TGCGCCAGCCAGAGCACTGAAGCTTTCTTT
CASQSTEAFF
>TRBJ2-2|NA|TRBV5-1|NA
TGCGCCAGCAGCCAGGACGGAAACACCGGGGAGCTGTTTTTT
CASSQDGNTGELFF
>TRBJ2-2|NA|TRBV5-1|NA
TGCGCCAGCAGCTTGGGCAGGGCTGTCAGGTCGGCCGGGGAGCTGTTTTTT
CASSLGRAVRSAGELFF
>TRBJ2-1|TRBD1|TRBV5-1|NA
TGCGCCAGCAGCTTGGGACAGGGGGCTGAGCAGTTCTTC
CASSLGQGAEQFF
>TRBJ2-7|TRBD1|TRBV6-2/TRBV6-3|NA
TGTGCCAGCAGTTATTCGACAGGGGACGAGCAGTACTTC
CASSYSTGDEQYF
>TRBJ1-2|NA|TRBV27|NA
TGTGCCAGCAGTCCACAACAGGGAGTGGGTGGCTACACCTTC
CASSPQQGVGGYTF
>TRBJ2-5|TRBD1|TRBV9|once
TGTGCCAGCAGCGCAAGGGGTGACAGGGTAGGAGAGACCCAGTACTTC
CASSARGDRVGETQYF
>TRBJ2-7|NA|TRBV19|once
TGTGCCAGTAGTATCCTGACAGGAGACTACGAGCAGTACTTC
CASSILTGDYEQYF
>TRBJ1-1|NA|TRBV11-2|NA
TGTGCCAGCAGCTTATCGCCAGGGAACACTGAAGCTTTCTTT
CASSLSPGNTEAFF
>TRBJ2-7|TRBD2|TRBV9|NA
TGTGCCAGCAGCGCCCCTAGCGGGGGGGGCGAGCAGTACTTC
CASSAPSGGGEQYF